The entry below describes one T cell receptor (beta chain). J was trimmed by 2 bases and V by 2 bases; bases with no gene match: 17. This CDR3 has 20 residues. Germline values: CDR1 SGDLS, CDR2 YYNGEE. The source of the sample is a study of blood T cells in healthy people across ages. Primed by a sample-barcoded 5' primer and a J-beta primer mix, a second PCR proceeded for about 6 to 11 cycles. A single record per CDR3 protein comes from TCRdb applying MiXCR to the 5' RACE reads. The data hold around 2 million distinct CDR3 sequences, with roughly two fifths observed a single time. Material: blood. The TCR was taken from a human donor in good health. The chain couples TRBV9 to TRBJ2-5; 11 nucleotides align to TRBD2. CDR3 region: CASSVTVTQLTSGGQETQYF. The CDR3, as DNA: TGTGCCAGCAGCGTCACGGTCACGCAACTCACTAGCGGGGGACAAGAGACCCAGTACTTC.